The clone carrying this T cell receptor beta chain was picked up many times. Antigen: not known. MiXCR, applied by TCRdb to the 5' RACE reads, yields one record per CDR3 protein. Here the sample spans 240,000 or so distinct CDR3 sequences, about 10% being singletons. These data come from a study of identical twins. The study's findings and limits: Zero-insertion results could be subject to partial confounding by invariant MAIT and iNKT cells.

The CDR3 is made up of 17 amino acids. Looked up from germline, CDR1 is LGHNA and CDR2 is YSLEER. With 0 bases removed from V and 0 bases from J, the gap between germline ends came to 12 bases. The chain carries TRBV4-3 and TRBJ2-1; D ambiguous. The sequencing sample was made of memory T cells sorted from blood. The TCR sequence derives from a man aged 45 to 65 in good health. In nucleotides, the CDR3 is TGCGCCAGCAGCCAAGATTGGTATCCGAGCTCCTACAATGAGCAGTTCTTC. It yields the protein CASSQDWYPSSYNEQFF.